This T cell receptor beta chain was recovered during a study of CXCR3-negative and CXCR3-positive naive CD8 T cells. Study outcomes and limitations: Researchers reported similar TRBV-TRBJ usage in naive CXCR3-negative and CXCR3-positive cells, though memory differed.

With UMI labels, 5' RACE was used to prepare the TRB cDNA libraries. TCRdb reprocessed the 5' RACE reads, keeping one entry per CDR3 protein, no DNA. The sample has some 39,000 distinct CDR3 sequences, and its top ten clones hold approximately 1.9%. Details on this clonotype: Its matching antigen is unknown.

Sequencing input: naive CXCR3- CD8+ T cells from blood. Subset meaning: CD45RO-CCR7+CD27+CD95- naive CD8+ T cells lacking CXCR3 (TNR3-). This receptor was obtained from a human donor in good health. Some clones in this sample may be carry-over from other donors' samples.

This chain's CDR3 is CASSQEMAGQGALPYGYTF. The chain recombines TRBV4-3 with TRBJ1-2; the D call of TRBD1 rests on TCRdb alone, since no DNA is present to check it. From germline, CDR1 is LGHNA and CDR2 YSLEER. The length of the CDR3 is 19 residues.